What follows are 10 T cell receptor beta chains derived from one specimen sequenced in a study of cytomegalovirus exposure and HLA in healthy donors. PCR primers comprised 60 Vbeta and 13 Jbeta primers. Here immunoSEQ multiplex PCR was the method, and the copy in TCRdb shows in-frame clones only, minus some. The ten most abundant clones cover under 2% of a sample with 130,000 or so clones. Material: PBMCs. The receptors were gathered from a woman aged 35 to 49 in good health and CMV-seronegative.

The chain combines TRBV4-3 with TRBJ1-1; no firm D call. The CDR3 length is 15 residues. Germline loops: CDR1 LGHNA, CDR2 YSLEER. Trimming left V 0 bases short and J 0 bases short, with 8 bases between. The CDR3 region has the DNA TGCGCCAGCAGCCAAGACAAAGGAGTGAACACTGAAGCTTTCTTT. As protein: CASSQDKGVNTEAFF.

As to this clone: Other DNA sequences of this sample code for an identical CDR3. The CDR3 DNA reads as TGTGCCAGCAGTCGGGGGGGGACAAATCAGCCCCAGCATTTT. Its protein is CASSRGGTNQPQHF. The rearrangement joins TRBV28 to TRBJ1-5; possibly TRBD1 for D (6 bases). This CDR3 is 14 amino acids long. V was cut by 5 bases and J by 4 bases, with 12 bases left in between. Germline CDR1 MDHEN, CDR2 SYDVKM.

The chain has TRBV9 and TRBJ2-7, with D possibly TRBD1 on 6 matching bases. V was clipped by 0 bases and J by 2 bases, with 12 bases between them. Germline values: CDR1 SGDLS, CDR2 YYNGEE. The CDR3 has 15 residues. The CDR3 is CASSVASQGPYEQYF. The CDR3 DNA follows: TGTGCCAGCAGCGTAGCCTCACAGGGACCCTACGAGCAGTACTTC.

The chain combines TRBV19 with TRBJ1-3; 7 bases fit TRBD1. This CDR3 contains 13 residues. The germline CDR1 and CDR2 sequences are LNHDA and SQIVND (reference sequence). V shed 6 bases, J shed 4 bases, and the junction held 3 bases outside the gene matches. CDR3 coding DNA: TGTGCCAGTAGCTGGGACAGAGGAAACACCATATATTTT. Translating it yields CASSWDRGNTIYF.

The chain combines TRBV6-1 with TRBJ1-5; possibly TRBD1 for D (6 bases). Germline V gene data show CDR1 as MNHNS and CDR2 as SASEGT. The CDR3 totals 13 residues. V dropped 3 bases and J dropped 7 bases, with 10 bases sitting between them. CDR3 nucleotides: TGTGCCAGCAGTGAGCAGGGGTCCCAGCCCCAGCATTTT. It codes for CASSEQGSQPQHF.

The chain joins TRBV4-3 to TRBJ2-3, with 9 bases identical to TRBD2. The CDR3 runs to 15 residues. Trimming cost V 3 bases and J 0 bases; bases outside gene matches: 1. The germline V gene encodes CDR1 LGHNA and CDR2 YSLEER. In DNA, the CDR3 is TGCGCCAGCAGCCACCTAGCGGGGAGCACAGATACGCAGTATTTT. Translation: CASSHLAGSTDTQYF.

The chain recombines TRBV7-3 with TRBJ2-3; 10 nucleotides line up with TRBD2. Germline V gene lookup returns CDR1 SGHTA and CDR2 FQGTGA. This CDR3 is built from 13 residues. Trimming removed 6 bases from V and 6 bases from J; junction bases left unmatched: 3. DNA of the CDR3: TGTGCCAGCAGTAGCGGGGGGCCGGATACGCAGTATTTT. It translates to CASSSGGPDTQYF. Based on the CDR3 plus reference TRBV7-3 and TRBJ2-3, the full variable domain is GAGVSQTPSNKVTEKGKYVELRCDPISGHTALYWYRQSLGQGPEFLIYFQGTGAADDSGLPNDRFFAVRPEGSVSTLKIQRTERGDSAVYLCASSSGGPDTQYFGPGTRLTVL.

The chain joins TRBV9 to TRBJ2-5; 11 nucleotides agree with TRBD1. CDR3 length equals 15 residues. V was clipped by 0 bases and J by 2 bases; unmatched bases: 0. The germline V gene has CDR1 SGDLS and CDR2 YYNGEE. The CDR3 DNA follows: TGTGCCAGCAGCGTAGGGGACAGGGGGCAAGAGACCCAGTACTTC. Amino acid sequence: CASSVGDRGQETQYF.

CDR3 DNA: TGTGCCAGCAGCGTTGGAGATTACTCTGGAAACACCATATATTTT. The encoded protein is CASSVGDYSGNTIYF. The chain uses TRBV9 and TRBJ1-3; D not resolved. The length of the CDR3 is 15 residues. Per germline, CDR1 SGDLS and CDR2 YYNGEE. Deletions cut 2 bases from V and 0 bases from J, with 9 bases between.

The chain has TRBV5-1 and TRBJ1-3; D not resolved. Trimming left V 0 bases short and J 2 bases short, with 9 bases between. CDR1 and CDR2 (germline): SGHRS, YFSETQ. The CDR3 is made up of 15 amino acids. Here the CDR3 reads CASSLESVAGNTIYF. For the CDR3, the DNA is TGCGCCAGCAGCTTGGAATCTGTTGCTGGAAACACCATATATTTT.